A single sample gave rise to the 16 T cell receptor beta chains below, sequenced in a study of blood T cell repertoires in COVID-19. Sequenced by immunoSEQ multiplex PCR; TCRdb stores in-frame clones only, minus some. The table lists roughly 120,000 clones, roughly nine tenths of them singletons. The specimen was peripheral blood. Receptors were obtained from a man in his 70s who had recovered from COVID-19.

The chain carries TRBV9 and TRBJ2-7; D may be TRBD2 (6 bases). CDR3 length: 14 residues. Per the germline V gene, CDR1 is SGDLS and CDR2 is YYNGEE. V was trimmed by 0 bases and J by 4 bases, leaving 11 bases between them. CDR3: CASSVDGGRYEQYF. The CDR3, as DNA: TGTGCCAGCAGCGTAGACGGGGGAAGGTACGAGCAGTACTTC.

The chain recombines TRBV9 with TRBJ1-1; no definite D call. V lost 2 bases, J lost 0 bases, and 8 bases lay in between. Germline V CDR1 and CDR2: SGDLS, YYNGEE. The CDR3 sequence is 14 residues long. The DNA for the CDR3 is TGTGCCAGCAGCGTCCTGAGCTTGAACACTGAAGCTTTCTTT. It translates to CASSVLSLNTEAFF.

V gene TRBV5-5 combines with J gene TRBJ1-6; 8 nucleotides match TRBD1. With V trimmed by 0 bases and J by 5 bases, 7 bases remained unmatched. This CDR3 spans 17 amino acids. Germline-derived CDR1 and CDR2 are SGHKS and YYEKEE (reference sequence). The CDR3: CASSLGAGGLDNSPLHF. The CDR3 coding sequence is TGTGCCAGCAGCTTGGGGGCAGGGGGCTTGGATAATTCACCCCTCCACTTT.

This chain uses TRBV7-3 with TRBJ2-1, with 15 bases matching TRBD2. From germline, CDR1 is SGHTA and CDR2 FQGTGA. The V segment lost 4 bases and the J segment 6 bases; nucleotides outside the gene matches: 4. There are 16 residues in the CDR3. Here the CDR3 reads CASSSPGLAGGNEQFF. Here the CDR3 DNA reads TGTGCCAGCAGCTCCCCGGGACTAGCGGGAGGCAATGAGCAGTTCTTC.

This clone occurred once. This chain links TRBV7-8 with TRBJ2-2; 8 bases match TRBD2. Germline V gene sequence: CDR1 SGHVS, CDR2 FQNEAQ. V gave up 6 bases and J gave up 1 base; unmatched junction bases: 4. The CDR3 covers 15 residues. The CDR3 DNA is TGTGCCAGCAGTTTTAGCGGGGTGAACACCGGGGAGCTGTTTTTT. Its translation is CASSFSGVNTGELFF.

In its sample, this clone was seen a few times. The V and J genes are TRBV24-1 and TRBJ1-4, with D tentatively TRBD1 (6 bases). V lost 4 bases and J 8 bases, leaving 16 bases between the germline ends. This CDR3 contains 15 residues. Germline CDR1 KGHDR, CDR2 SFDVKD. DNA for the CDR3: TGTGCCACCAGTGAGGCCGGGACACGGGAAGAAAAACTGTTTTTT. Amino acids: CATSEAGTREEKLFF.

V usage is TRBV6-5 and J usage is TRBJ2-5; maybe TRBD1 (6 bases). The CDR3 has 13 residues. Germline V gene data show CDR1 as MNHEY and CDR2 as SVGAGI. The V end was cut by 0 bases, the J end by 7 bases, with 9 bases between. CDR3 sequence: CASSYSIGGTQYF. The DNA of the CDR3 is TGTGCCAGCAGTTACTCGATAGGGGGGACCCAGTACTTC.

The chain recombines TRBV10-2 with TRBJ1-2; 8 nucleotides match TRBD1. The ends lost 0 bases at V and 0 bases at J; junction bases unmatched: 3. Germline lookup yields CDR1 WSHSY and CDR2 SAAADI. The CDR3 runs 16 residues. The CDR3 sequence is CASSESRQGSNYGYTF. CDR3 sequence (DNA): TGCGCCAGCAGTGAGTCCCGACAGGGGTCTAACTATGGCTACACCTTC.

The chain combines TRBV28 with TRBJ1-2; 12 bases align to TRBD1. The CDR3 runs to 16 residues. CDR1 and CDR2 (germline): MDHEN, SYDVKM. The junction had 5 bases not matched to a gene; V was cut back by 2 bases and J by 4 bases. The CDR3 DNA reads TGTGCCAGCAGTTTAAGGGGGACAGGGGGCGTCTATGGCTACACCTTC. Translation: CASSLRGTGGVYGYTF.

The rearrangement joins TRBV2 to TRBJ1-5, with 7 nucleotides matching TRBD1. This CDR3 comprises 16 residues. Per the germline V gene, CDR1 is SNHLY and CDR2 is FYNNEI. V lost 4 bases, J lost 5 bases, and 11 bases stayed unmatched. CDR3 nucleotide sequence: TGTGCCAGCAGTGGGACAGGTTCCTTCTTTGATCAGCCCCAGCATTTT. Protein: CASSGTGSFFDQPQHF. The whole variable domain, remainder taken from reference TRBV2 and TRBJ1-5, is EPEVTQTPSHQVTQMGQEVILRCVPISNHLYFYWYRQILGQKVEFLVSFYNNEISEKSEIFDDQFSVERPDGSNFTLKIRSTKLEDSAMYFCASSGTGSFFDQPQHFGDGTRLSIL.

Worth noting for this clone: Germline and junction disagree at one end, which may indicate a read error. The chain is built from TRBV5-1 and TRBJ2-2; a weak D match, TRBD2 (6 bases). CDR3 length: 14 amino acids. The germline V gene has CDR1 SGHRS and CDR2 YFSETQ. The CDR3: CASSRGGNAGELFF. CDR3 in DNA: TGCGCCAGCAGCCGAGGAGGGAACGCCGGGGAGCTGTTTTTT. The whole variable domain, filled in from reference TRBV5-1 and TRBJ2-2, reads KAGVTQTPRYLIKTRGQQVTLSCSPISGHRSVSWYQQTPGQGLQFLFEYFSETQRNKGNFPGRFSGRQFSNSRSEMNVSTLELGDSALYLCASSRGGNAGELFFGEGSRLTVL.

The chain employs TRBV7-2 and TRBJ1-3; D is uncertain. Deletions cut 2 bases from V and 0 bases from J, with 11 bases between. CDR1 is SGHTA, CDR2 FQGNSA, per germline. This CDR3 contains 16 residues. The CDR3 is CASSLWTGSSGNTIYF. In DNA form, the CDR3 reads TGTGCCAGCAGCTTATGGACTGGGAGCTCTGGAAACACCATATATTTT.

This clone was recorded only once. The V call is TRBV2, the J call TRBJ2-5; TRBD2 matches 11 bases. There are 16 residues in the CDR3. CDR1 is SNHLY and CDR2 is FYNNEI in the germline V gene. Trimming at V came to 9 bases and at J to 4 bases, leaving 13 bases not matched to a gene. The CDR3 sequence: CARRSPLAGVAETQYF. The CDR3 DNA reads TGTGCCAGACGATCTCCACTAGCGGGAGTGGCAGAGACCCAGTACTTC. Full variable domain (rest looked up from reference TRBV2 and TRBJ2-5): EPEVTQTPSHQVTQMGQEVILRCVPISNHLYFYWYRQILGQKVEFLVSFYNNEISEKSEIFDDQFSVERPDGSNFTLKIRSTKLEDSAMYFCARRSPLAGVAETQYFGPGTRLLVL.

This clone turned up a few times. The J gene is TRBJ2-3, the V gene TRBV28, with TRBD1 as a possible D gene (6 bases). From germline, CDR1 is MDHEN and CDR2 SYDVKM. V was cut by 6 bases and J by 3 bases, with 10 bases left in between. This CDR3 spans 13 amino acids. The CDR3 protein is CASRPQGTDTQYF. The CDR3, as DNA: TGTGCCAGCAGGCCCCAGGGGACAGATACGCAGTATTTT.

The chain links TRBV27 to TRBJ2-7; 7 positions agree with TRBD2. CDR1 is MNHEY and CDR2 is SMNVEV in the germline V gene (reference sequence). Trimming took 3 bases from V and 3 from J; bases not matched to a gene: 2. The CDR3 sequence is 13 residues long. DNA for the CDR3: TGTGCCAGCAGTTTCGGGAGGAACTACGAGCAGTACTTC. Translation: CASSFGRNYEQYF.

The V call is TRBV29-1, the J call TRBJ2-1, with 16 positions matching TRBD2. The CDR3 length is 15 residues. Germline CDR1 is SQVTM and CDR2 is ANQGSEA. Losses at the gene ends were 6 bases for V and 10 bases for J; bases not matched to a gene: 9. The CDR3 DNA is TGCAGCGTCCGCCGCGGGACTAGCGGGAGGGCAGAGCAGTTCTTC. Translated: CSVRRGTSGRAEQFF.